The 30 T cell receptor beta chains presented below share a single source sample, sequenced in a study of T-cell reconstitution after alpha-beta-depleted transplantation in children. Preparation of the TCRbeta library used unique molecular identifiers. TCRdb called the PCR reads again in MiXCR, with one record for every CDR3 protein. The sample comprises some 150,000 distinct CDR3 sequences, about 9% of which are singletons, and 15% to 20% rests with the top ten. The sample in question was PBMCs, mostly from graft donor cells, obtained 180 days after TCRalphabeta/CD19-depleted stem cell transplant. The receptors were sampled from a female patient aged 2 to 10 who had a stem cell transplant for congenital amegakaryocytic thrombocytopenia, so the T cells may come from the graft donor.

This clonotype was seen many times. This sequence joins TRBV29-1 and TRBJ2-3; 14 bases are shared with TRBD2. The CDR3 is 14 residues long. With 7 bases clipped from V and 6 bases from J, the junction kept 6 bases outside the gene matches. From germline, CDR1 is SQVTM and CDR2 ANQGSEA. The CDR3: CSALTSGRADTQYF. The CDR3 DNA sequence: TGCAGCGCACTGACTAGCGGGAGGGCGGATACGCAGTATTTT.

This clonotype was found a few times. The chain is built from TRBV10-2 and TRBJ1-2; D uncertain. V was pared by 2 bases and J by 3 bases, with 10 bases between. Germline CDR1 is WSHSY and CDR2 is SAAADI. This CDR3 contains 14 residues. The CDR3 nucleotides read TGCGCCAGCAGTGAGGCGGGCCCTGACTATGGCTACACCTTC. This sequence encodes CASSEAGPDYGYTF.

This clonotype was picked up many times. V gene TRBV14 combines with J gene TRBJ2-5; no firm D call. V was pared by 3 bases and J by 4 bases, with 15 bases between. This CDR3 comprises 15 residues. Per germline, CDR1 SGHDN and CDR2 FVKESK. In DNA form, the CDR3 reads TGTGCCAGCAGCCAGCTCACCACCTTCCCAGAGACCCAGTACTTC. This gives the protein CASSQLTTFPETQYF.

This chain connects TRBV5-5 to TRBJ1-1, with 8 bases matching TRBD1. From germline, CDR1 is SGHKS and CDR2 YYEKEE (reference sequence). V gave up 4 bases and J gave up 3 bases; unmatched junction bases: 5. This CDR3 has 14 residues. The CDR3 nucleotides are TGTGCCAGCAGCACCACAGGGGGGGACACTGAAGCTTTCTTT. This encodes CASSTTGGDTEAFF.

This clonotype was counted many times. The chain couples TRBV20-1 to TRBJ1-6; the D is unclear. CDR3 size: 12 residues. Trimming stripped 6 bases from V and 7 bases from J, with 10 bases between. Germline loops: CDR1 DFQATT, CDR2 SNEGSKA (reference sequence). DNA for the CDR3: TGCAGTGCGAAACATACAAATTCACCCCTCCACTTT. It translates to CSAKHTNSPLHF.

The table lists this clonotype with many counts. The rearrangement uses TRBV7-3 and TRBJ1-2, with TRBD1 matching 7 bases. CDR3 size: 14 residues. V shed 5 bases, J shed 8 bases, and the junction held 11 bases outside the gene matches. CDR1 and CDR2 from the germline V gene are SGHTA and FQGTGA. CDR3 residues: CASSPDRAGSGYTF. The DNA for the CDR3 is TGTGCCAGCAGCCCTGACAGGGCGGGGTCCGGCTACACCTTC.

This clonotype appeared a few times. The chain recombines TRBV25-1 with TRBJ1-1; possible D gene TRBD1, 6 bases. The CDR3 loop spans 12 amino acids. The germline V and J ends were trimmed by 7 bases and 4 bases, with 10 bases remaining between them. Germline V gene sequence: CDR1 MGHDK, CDR2 SYGVNS. The CDR3 DNA sequence: TGTGCCAGCACGGGGGGCAGCACTGAAGCTTTCTTT. Translated: CASTGGSTEAFF.

This clonotype has only a few counts. The chain couples TRBV28 to TRBJ2-3, with 9 bases identical to TRBD2. Trimming took 8 bases from V and 3 from J; bases not matched to a gene: 12. Germline assignment: CDR1 MDHEN and CDR2 SYDVKM. The CDR3 has 16 residues. DNA for the CDR3: TGTGCCAGCCCTTCGGGGGCGGGGGGGCCGACAGATACGCAGTATTTT. Amino acids: CASPSGAGGPTDTQYF.

In nucleotides, the CDR3 is TGTGCCAGCGGAAGGACGGCTCAGCCCCAGCATTTT. Amino acid sequence: CASGRTAQPQHF. V and J are TRBV6-6 and TRBJ1-5; unclear D gene. V was shortened by 8 bases and J by 6 bases, with 11 bases between the two germline ends. Germline assignment: CDR1 MNHNY and CDR2 SVGAGI (reference sequence). The CDR3 extends over 12 amino acids.

This rearrangement joins TRBV12-3 or TRBV12-4 to TRBJ1-1, with D maybe TRBD1 (5 bases). Trimming cost V 7 bases and J 3 bases, with 18 bases left between them. The CDR3 covers 15 residues. CDR3 in DNA: TGTGCCAGCACCGTGGGGCCAGGGAGGGACACTGAAGCTTTCTTT. Its translation: CASTVGPGRDTEAFF.

The chain couples TRBV5-1 to TRBJ2-7; TRBD2 matches 7 bases. CDR3 size: 16 residues. J gave up 3 bases and V 0 bases, and 9 bases lay outside the gene matches. CDR1 and CDR2 from the germline V gene are SGHRS and YFSETQ. The CDR3 reads CASSLEGSGIDYEQYF. As DNA, the CDR3 is TGCGCCAGCAGCTTGGAAGGAAGCGGGATTGACTACGAGCAGTACTTC.

This clonotype was seen ten or more times. This chain uses TRBV7-9 with TRBJ1-1; D is unresolved. The ends were cut back, 2 bases at V and 3 bases at J, with 7 bases in the middle. The length of the CDR3 is 13 residues. Germline assignment: CDR1 SEHNR and CDR2 FQNEAQ (reference sequence). The CDR3 nucleotides are TGTGCCAGCAGCTTATTCTCAGACACTGAAGCTTTCTTT. Translated, it gives CASSLFSDTEAFF.

Of note for this clonotype: One base away lies a much larger clone, so this may be a sequencing read error. V and J are TRBV12-3 or TRBV12-4 and TRBJ1-2, with 8 bases lining up with TRBD1. The CDR3 length is 15 residues. CDR3 DNA: TGTGGCAGCAGTCCAGGACAGGGCTCAATTGGTGGCTACACCTTC. This gives the protein CGSSPGQGSIGGYTF.

V gene TRBV5-1 combines with J gene TRBJ2-1; TRBD2 matches at 11 bases. The J segment lost 3 bases and the V segment lost 6 bases, leaving 14 bases of the junction unmatched. The CDR3 has 18 residues. The germline gives CDR1 SGHRS, CDR2 YFSETQ. CDR3 region: CASTLSSGRIRSYNEQFF. As DNA, the CDR3 is TGCGCCAGCACCCTATCTAGCGGGAGGATTCGGAGCTACAATGAGCAGTTCTTC.

The J gene is TRBJ1-1, the V gene TRBV5-1; TRBD1 matches at 11 bases. CDR3 size: 15 residues. Germline CDR1 is SGHRS and CDR2 is YFSETQ. V was clipped by 4 bases and J by 5 bases; unmatched bases: 7. CDR3 sequence: CASSGQGAAGTEAFF. CDR3 sequence (DNA): TGCGCCAGCAGCGGACAGGGGGCGGCGGGGACTGAAGCTTTCTTT.

There are many counts of this clonotype. The chain joins TRBV15 to TRBJ2-1, with D perhaps matching TRBD1 (5 bases). The V end was cut by 6 bases, the J end by 4 bases, with 10 bases between. This CDR3 contains 13 residues. CDR1 and CDR2 from the germline V gene are LNHNV and YYDKDF (reference sequence). The CDR3 loop is CATRRTQYNEQFF. The CDR3 DNA sequence: TGTGCCACCAGGAGGACACAATACAATGAGCAGTTCTTC.

There are many counts of this clonotype. The chain recombines TRBV28 with TRBJ1-3; D call uncertain. Trimming removed 6 bases at V and 0 bases at J, with 6 bases between. The length of the CDR3 is 13 residues. Germline values: CDR1 MDHEN, CDR2 SYDVKM. The chain's CDR3 is CASRRPSGNTIYF. DNA of the CDR3: TGTGCCAGCAGGCGTCCCTCTGGAAACACCATATATTTT.

This clonotype was recorded at least ten times. V usage is TRBV25-1 and J usage is TRBJ1-1; 7 bases agree with TRBD1. Germline values: CDR1 MGHDK, CDR2 SYGVNS. The CDR3 contains 15 residues. Trimming removed 2 bases from V and 4 bases from J; junction bases left unmatched: 7. The CDR3 region is CASSEPDRAVTEAFF. The CDR3 bases are TGTGCCAGCAGTGAACCAGACAGGGCCGTCACTGAAGCTTTCTTT.

Concerning this clonotype: Possible read error: a much larger clone is one base away. V gene TRBV20-1 combines with J gene TRBJ2-1, with D possibly called TRBD1 or TRBD2 (5 bases each). In germline, CDR1 is DFQATT, CDR2 SNEGSKA (reference sequence). V dropped 5 bases and J dropped 3 bases, with 14 bases sitting between them. The CDR3 loop spans 14 amino acids. The DNA of the CDR3 is TGCAGTGCTCCTGACAGTGCGGGCTACAATGAGCAGTTCTTC. This sequence encodes CSAPDSAGYNEQFF.

This clonotype has a count of ten or more. V is TRBV20-1 and J is TRBJ2-2; D call uncertain. V lost 1 base and J 10 bases, leaving 10 bases between the germline ends. Germline assignment: CDR1 DFQATT and CDR2 SNEGSKA (reference sequence). This CDR3 is 12 amino acids long. The CDR3 sequence: CSARVRKAELFF. The CDR3 DNA reads TGCAGTGCTAGAGTACGGAAGGCGGAGCTGTTTTTT.

The V and J genes are TRBV5-1 and TRBJ2-3; 11 positions match TRBD2. Germline trimming cut 0 bases from V and 4 bases from J; bases unmatched to any gene: 4. CDR1 SGHRS and CDR2 YFSETQ come from the germline V gene. This CDR3 has 16 residues. The CDR3 nucleotides are TGCGCCAGCAGCTTGGGGCTAGCGGGAGGACCAGATACGCAGTATTTT. Translating gives CASSLGLAGGPDTQYF.

This clonotype was detected many times. This chain links TRBV28 with TRBJ1-5, with D tentatively TRBD1 (5 bases). This CDR3 has 15 amino acids. V dropped 2 bases and J dropped 5 bases, with 13 bases sitting between them. Germline CDR1 is MDHEN and CDR2 is SYDVKM. The CDR3 reads CASSLLGWGDQPQHF. In nucleotides, the CDR3 is TGTGCCAGCAGTTTACTGGGGTGGGGGGATCAGCCCCAGCATTTT. Full variable domain (remainder filled in from reference TRBV28 and TRBJ1-5): DVKVTQSSRYLVKRTGEKVFLECVQDMDHENMFWYRQDPGLGLRLIYFSYDVKMKEKGDIPEGYSVSREKKERFSLILESASTNQTSMYLCASSLLGWGDQPQHFGDGTRLSIL.

At least ten counts were recorded for this clonotype. J is TRBJ2-3 and V is TRBV20-1; D not certain. Germline V lookup: CDR1 DFQATT, CDR2 SNEGSKA (reference sequence). CDR3 size: 15 residues. V dropped 0 bases and J dropped 6 bases, with 16 bases sitting between them. In nucleotides, the CDR3 is TGCAGTGCTAGAGATCCCTCTACGATTAGGGATACGCAGTATTTT. Encoded protein: CSARDPSTIRDTQYF.

This clonotype has a count of ten or more. This chain connects TRBV11-2 to TRBJ1-2; TRBD1 agrees at 12 bases. From germline, CDR1 is SGHAT and CDR2 FQNNGV. Germline trimming cut 3 bases from V and 4 bases from J; bases unmatched to any gene: 15. CDR3 length equals 19 residues. The CDR3 spells CASSFPGRGQGAASYGYTF. In nucleotides, the CDR3 is TGTGCCAGCAGCTTTCCCGGTCGGGGACAGGGGGCGGCTAGCTATGGCTACACCTTC.

This clonotype was counted at least ten times. J is TRBJ1-6 and V is TRBV28; D uncertain. The V and J ends lost 4 bases and 7 bases respectively, with 14 bases between them. The CDR3 consists of 15 residues. CDR1 and CDR2 (germline): MDHEN, SYDVKM. CDR3 nucleotides: TGTGCCAGCAGTTCATCGGGCCGAGGGAATTCACCCCTCCACTTT. Protein: CASSSSGRGNSPLHF.

The chain recombines TRBV11-2 with TRBJ2-7; unclear D gene. Germline V CDR1 and CDR2: SGHAT, FQNNGV. Trimming left V 2 bases short and J 2 bases short, with 10 bases between. The length of the CDR3 is 14 residues. CDR3 DNA: TGTGCCAGCAGCTTAATCTTGTCTACCTACGAGCAGTACTTC. This sequence encodes CASSLILSTYEQYF.

This clonotype was counted many times. The chain recombines TRBV12-3 or TRBV12-4 with TRBJ1-1; no definite D call. Trimming took off 7 bases at V and 11 bases at J, with 20 bases between the two ends. The CDR3 is 13 amino acids. This CDR3 is CASTPRKGGEAFF. CDR3 bases: TGTGCCAGCACCCCCCGGAAAGGCGGGGAGGCTTTCTTT.

There are many counts of this clonotype. The V gene is TRBV20-1, the J gene TRBJ2-1; D is perhaps TRBD2 (6 bases). This CDR3 has 16 residues. Germline V gene data show CDR1 as DFQATT and CDR2 as SNEGSKA (reference sequence). V was cut by 6 bases and J by 0 bases, with 18 bases left in between. The CDR3 sequence is CSAEELAPSSYNEQFF. CDR3 DNA sequence: TGCAGTGCAGAAGAGCTAGCGCCCAGCTCCTACAATGAGCAGTTCTTC.

This clonotype was counted ten times or more. The rearrangement uses TRBV12-3 or TRBV12-4 and TRBJ2-3; 9 bases fit TRBD1. CDR3 length: 14 residues. Unmatched junction bases numbered 5, after V lost 6 bases and J lost 4 bases. CDR3 bases: TGTGCCAGCAGCTCACAGGGGGCGGCAGATACGCAGTATTTT. Protein product: CASSSQGAADTQYF.

This clonotype has more than one count but fewer than ten. The chain links TRBV5-1 to TRBJ2-5, with 9 bases matching TRBD1. This CDR3 is built from 16 residues. J gave up 5 bases and V 4 bases, and 12 bases lay outside the gene matches. Germline assignment: CDR1 SGHRS and CDR2 YFSETQ. The CDR3 region is CASSPPGQGSWETQYF. The CDR3 DNA is TGCGCCAGCAGCCCTCCGGGACAGGGATCTTGGGAGACCCAGTACTTC.